A single sample is the source of the 19 T cell receptor beta chains below, sequenced in a study of T cells in women clearing cervical HPV infection. Data came from immunoSEQ multiplex PCR; TCRdb stores just in-frame clones and leaves some out. The data include 25,000 to 30,000 clones; the top ten clones carry 11%. The sample taken for sequencing was blood buffy coat. These receptors all stem from a woman aged 18 to 75 with a cervical HPV16 infection that either progressed to CIN3+ or cleared (not recorded which).

Partial CDR3 DNA: TGTGCCAGCAGCTCGTCAGGGGAAGACGGGGAG. Protein: CASSSSGEDGE. From start to end, the CDR3 is CASSSSGEDGELFF. This sequence joins TRBV7-9 and TRBJ2-2; D perhaps matches TRBD1 (6 bases). The read ends 3 residues shy of where the CDR3 ends; the end is completed using the germline J gene. This CDR3 spans 14 amino acids. V gave up 4 bases and J gave up 7 bases, with 13 bases separating them. Germline CDR1 is SEHNR and CDR2 is FQNEAQ (reference sequence).

Concerning this clone itself: Read sequence stops 3 residues before the CDR3 end, and the germline J gene provides the missing end. This sequence joins TRBV18 and TRBJ1-4; TRBD1 agrees at 9 bases. V lost 6 bases to trimming and J lost 5 bases; unmatched junction nucleotides: 4. Germline V lookup: CDR1 KGHSH, CDR2 LQKENI. The CDR3 is made up of 14 amino acids. Partial CDR3 DNA: TGTGCCAGCTCCCTGGACAGGGGAAATGAAAAA. Its protein is CASSLDRGNEK. The CDR3, in full, reads CASSLDRGNEKLFF.

About this clone: With the read ending 3 residues before the CDR3 end, the germline J gene is used to fill in that end. The chain employs TRBV29-1 and TRBJ1-2; D not certain. The CDR3 runs 8 residues. Germline V gene sequence: CDR1 SQVTM, CDR2 ANQGSEA. CDR3 sequence: CSAGSYTF. CDR3 DNA, as far as it was read: TGCAGCGCGGGGTCC.

In the case of this clone: The CDR3 is cut off 3 residues early in the read; its end comes from the germline J gene. V gene TRBV7-8 combines with J gene TRBJ1-4; possible D gene TRBD1, 6 bases. Trimming left V 5 bases short and J 6 bases short, with 19 bases between. The CDR3 consists of 16 residues. Germline CDR1 SGHVS, CDR2 FQNEAQ. The CDR3 here is CASSPMGRGRDEKLFF. Partial CDR3 DNA: TGTGCCAGCAGCCCAATGGGCAGGGGTCGGGATGAAAAA.

Concerning this clone: The CDR3 end falls 3 residues outside the read, so it is completed with the germline J gene. The J gene is TRBJ2-3, the V gene TRBV7-9; maybe TRBD1 (5 bases). Per germline, CDR1 SEHNR and CDR2 FQNEAQ (reference sequence). The CDR3 has 14 amino acids. V was trimmed by 6 bases and J by 3 bases, leaving 13 bases between them. The CDR3 is CASSSERTTDTQYF. Partial CDR3 DNA: TGTGCCAGCAGTTCAGAACGGACAACAGATACG.

As for this clone: From the germline J gene comes the end of the CDR3, since the read stops 3 residues before it. The rearrangement joins TRBV2 to TRBJ1-2; tentatively, D is TRBD1 (6 bases). Trimming stripped 5 bases from V and 7 bases from J, with 17 bases between. The germline V gene encodes CDR1 SNHLY and CDR2 FYNNEI. The CDR3 covers 14 residues. CDR3: CASSTRTGFSGYTF. Incomplete CDR3 DNA: TGTGCCAGCAGTACTAGAACAGGGTTCTCTGGC.

A remark on this clone: The CDR3 goes on 3 residues after the read ends, and that part is filled in from the germline J gene. This chain links TRBV7-2 with TRBJ2-2, with a possible D match to TRBD2 (5 bases). V lost 1 base and J 6 bases, leaving 12 bases between the germline ends. Germline values: CDR1 SGHTA, CDR2 FQGNSA. There are 15 residues in the CDR3. CDR3 loop: CASSLVARVSGELFF. The sequenced CDR3 bases are TGTGCCAGCAGCTTAGTGGCGAGGGTTTCCGGGGAG.

Note on this clone: The CDR3 end lies 3 residues beyond the end of the read and is filled in from the germline J gene. J is TRBJ2-1 and V is TRBV7-2; TRBD2 matches 8 bases. V shed 5 bases, J shed 8 bases, and the junction held 8 bases outside the gene matches. This CDR3 is 14 amino acids long. CDR1 and CDR2 from the germline V gene are SGHTA and FQGNSA. The CDR3 reads CASSPGGGRDEQFF. CDR3 DNA, as far as it was read: TGTGCCAGCAGCCCCGGGGGGGGTCGCGATGAG.

Concerning this clone: Read data end 3 residues before the CDR3 end; the end is taken from the germline J gene. V usage is TRBV7-3 and J usage is TRBJ2-1, with 10 bases fitting TRBD2. V trimming: 0 bases; J trimming: 4 bases; junction bases outside the gene matches: 3. The CDR3 loop spans 16 amino acids. CDR1 is SGHTA and CDR2 is FQGTGA in the germline V gene. The sequenced CDR3 bases are TGTGCCAGCAGCTTAACAACTAGCGGGATTTACAATGAG. Amino acids: CASSLTTSGIYNE. The CDR3 in its entirety is CASSLTTSGIYNEQFF.

For this clone: The CDR3 is cut off 3 residues early in the read; its end comes from the germline J gene. J is TRBJ2-1 and V is TRBV7-9; possible D gene TRBD2, 6 bases. The V end was cut by 7 bases, the J end by 7 bases, with 20 bases between. CDR1 SEHNR and CDR2 FQNEAQ come from the germline V gene (reference sequence). This CDR3 has 15 residues. The CDR3 bases that were read are TGTGCCAGCACCTCGAAGGAGGGGTTCTGGAATGAG. Translation: CASTSKEGFWNE. The full CDR3 protein reads CASTSKEGFWNEQFF. Looking up the rest from reference TRBV7-9 and TRBJ2-1 gives the full variable domain: DTGVSQNPRHKITKRGQNVTFRCDPISEHNRLYWYRQTLGQGPEFLTYFQNEAQLEKSRLLSDRFSAERPKGSFSTLEIQRTEQGDSAMYLCASTSKEGFWNEQFFGPGTRLTVL.

As regards this clone: The CDR3 end is not reached by the read, which stops 3 residues before it; the germline J gene fills it in. The rearrangement links TRBV19 to TRBJ2-2, with 7 bases identical to TRBD1. Germline V CDR1 and CDR2: LNHDA, SQIVND (reference sequence). CDR3 length equals 14 residues. CDR3 sequence reads: CASSTAGTDEKLFF. CDR3 DNA (partial): TGTGCCAGTAGTACGGCCGGGACAGATGAAAAG.

Turning to this clone: The read finishes 3 residues shy of the CDR3 end, and the germline J gene is used to complete it. The chain joins TRBV23-1 to TRBJ2-1; 13 bases agree with TRBD2. TRBV23-1 counts as an open reading frame of uncertain function. This CDR3 has 17 residues. The ends lost 3 bases at V and 4 bases at J; junction bases unmatched: 6. The sequenced CDR3 bases are TGCGCCAGCAGTCATCCGGGACTAGCGGGGTTGTACAATGAG. Protein product: CASSHPGLAGLYNE. The CDR3 as a whole reads CASSHPGLAGLYNEQFF.

To note about this clone: The read falls 3 residues short of the CDR3 end, and the missing part is taken from the germline J gene. The chain combines TRBV7-3 with TRBJ2-1; TRBD2 matches 8 bases. Germline values: CDR1 SGHTA, CDR2 FQGTGA. This CDR3 contains 15 residues. Germline trimming cut 5 bases from V and 9 bases from J; bases unmatched to any gene: 12. CDR3: CASSRAGVGMGEQFF. The sequenced part of the CDR3 DNA is TGTGCCAGCAGCCGAGCGGGAGTCGGAATGGGTGAG. The full variable domain, completed using reference TRBV7-3 and TRBJ2-1, is GAGVSQTPSNKVTEKGKYVELRCDPISGHTALYWYRQSLGQGPEFLIYFQGTGAADDSGLPNDRFFAVRPEGSVSTLKIQRTERGDSAVYLCASSRAGVGMGEQFFGPGTRLTVL.

In the case of this clone: The read ends 3 residues shy of where the CDR3 ends; the end is completed using the germline J gene. The chain combines TRBV5-1 with TRBJ2-4; TRBD1 matches at 8 bases. J lost 0 bases, V lost 4 bases, and 9 bases had no gene match. The germline gives CDR1 SGHRS, CDR2 YFSETQ. The CDR3 has 17 amino acids. The CDR3 sequence is CASSARQGTVAKNIQYF. The part of the CDR3 DNA that was read is TGCGCCAGCAGCGCCCGACAGGGGACGGTAGCCAAAAACATT.

Notes on this clone: The sequence runs out 3 residues before the end of the CDR3; the remainder is reconstructed from the germline J gene. The chain uses TRBV7-9 and TRBJ2-2; weak D call: TRBD1 (7 bases). Germline CDR1 is SEHNR and CDR2 is FQNEAQ (reference sequence). The CDR3 runs to 13 residues. This CDR3 reads CASRFQGDSPLFF. Partial CDR3 DNA: TGTGCCAGCAGGTTTCAGGGGGACTCACCG.

With regard to this clone: The CDR3 is cut off 3 residues early in the read; its end comes from the germline J gene. The V gene is TRBV4-2, the J gene TRBJ1-6; weak D call: TRBD1 (5 bases). V lost 3 bases and J lost 8, with 14 bases in between. The CDR3 length is 15 residues. CDR1 and CDR2 (germline): LGHNA, YNFKEQ. The sequenced part of the CDR3 DNA is TGTGCCAGCAGCCACAGTGGGGCGACTGATTCACCC. Its translation is CASSHSGATDSP. The whole CDR3 is CASSHSGATDSPLHF.

CDR3 region: CASAGTSGGSSYNEQFF. The part of the CDR3 DNA that was read is TGTGCCAGCGCCGGGACTAGCGGGGGAAGCTCCTACAATGAG. The genes are TRBV19 and TRBJ2-1; 14 nucleotides match TRBD2. The read ends 3 residues early relative to the CDR3; the germline J gene fills the gap. V dropped 9 bases and J dropped 0; count of bases not matched to a gene: 7. Germline V gene sequence: CDR1 LNHDA, CDR2 SQIVND (reference sequence). This CDR3 has 17 amino acids.

Comment on this clone: The CDR3 is cut off 3 residues early in the read; its end comes from the germline J gene. The rearrangement joins TRBV28 to TRBJ2-7; D not certain. Germline lookup yields CDR1 MDHEN and CDR2 SYDVKM. The CDR3 has 16 amino acids. Trimming removed 5 bases from V and 2 bases from J, with 19 bases in between. The CDR3: CASSPLTKVIAYEQYF. Partial CDR3 DNA: TGTGCCAGCAGTCCGCTCACAAAAGTGATTGCCTACGAG.

Comment on this clone: The read stops 3 residues short of the end of the CDR3; the missing end is completed from the germline J gene. Other DNA sequences in the sample encode the same CDR3. The chain combines TRBV5-1 with TRBJ1-3, with TRBD1 identical over 8 bases. The ends lost 5 bases at V and 0 bases at J; junction bases unmatched: 4. The germline CDR1 and CDR2 sequences are SGHRS and YFSETQ. The length of the CDR3 is 15 residues. The CDR3: CASRATGDSGNTIYF. CDR3 bases read: TGCGCCAGCAGGGCGACAGGGGACTCTGGAAACACC.